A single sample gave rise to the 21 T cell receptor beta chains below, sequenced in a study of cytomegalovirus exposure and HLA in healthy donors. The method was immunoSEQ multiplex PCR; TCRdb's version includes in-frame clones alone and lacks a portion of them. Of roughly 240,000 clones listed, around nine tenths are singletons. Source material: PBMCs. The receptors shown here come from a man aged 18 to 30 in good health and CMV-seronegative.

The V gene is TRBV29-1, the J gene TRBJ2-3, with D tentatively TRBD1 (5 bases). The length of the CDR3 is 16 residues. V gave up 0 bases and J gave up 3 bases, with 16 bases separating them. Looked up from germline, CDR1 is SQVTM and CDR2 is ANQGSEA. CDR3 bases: TGCAGCGTTGAAGAGGACATCCCACCGGGTACAGATACGCAGTATTTT. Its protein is CSVEEDIPPGTDTQYF.

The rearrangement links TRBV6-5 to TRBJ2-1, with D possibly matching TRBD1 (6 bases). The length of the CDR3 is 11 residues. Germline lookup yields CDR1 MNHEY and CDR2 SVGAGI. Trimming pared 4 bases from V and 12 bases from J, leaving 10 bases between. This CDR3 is CASSWEGGQFF. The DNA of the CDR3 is TGTGCCAGCAGTTGGGAAGGGGGGCAGTTCTTC.

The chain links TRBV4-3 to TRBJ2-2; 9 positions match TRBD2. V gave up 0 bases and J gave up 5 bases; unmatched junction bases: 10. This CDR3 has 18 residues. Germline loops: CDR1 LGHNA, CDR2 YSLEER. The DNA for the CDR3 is TGCGCCAGCAGCCAAGAAGGGCCTGGGACTAGCCGAACCGGGGAGCTGTTTTTT. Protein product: CASSQEGPGTSRTGELFF.

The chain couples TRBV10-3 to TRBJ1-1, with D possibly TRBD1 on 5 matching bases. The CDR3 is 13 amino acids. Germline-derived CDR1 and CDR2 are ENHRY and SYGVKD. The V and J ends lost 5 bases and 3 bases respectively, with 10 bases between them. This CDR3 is CAISPRDYTEAFF. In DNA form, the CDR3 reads TGTGCCATCAGTCCGAGGGACTACACTGAAGCTTTCTTT.

The CDR3 coding sequence is TGTGCCAGCAGCCCCTACCCGGGCGAGCAGTACTTC. As protein: CASSPYPGEQYF. J is TRBJ2-7 and V is TRBV6-5; D is uncertain. The V end was cut by 6 bases, the J end by 6 bases, with 12 bases between. CDR1 is MNHEY, CDR2 SVGAGI, per germline. The CDR3 length is 12 residues.

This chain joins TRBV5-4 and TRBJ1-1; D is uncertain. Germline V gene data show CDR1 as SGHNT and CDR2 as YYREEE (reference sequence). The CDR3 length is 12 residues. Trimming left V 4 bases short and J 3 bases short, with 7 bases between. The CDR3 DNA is TGTGCCAGCAGCCTAGGTGACACTGAAGCTTTCTTT. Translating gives CASSLGDTEAFF.

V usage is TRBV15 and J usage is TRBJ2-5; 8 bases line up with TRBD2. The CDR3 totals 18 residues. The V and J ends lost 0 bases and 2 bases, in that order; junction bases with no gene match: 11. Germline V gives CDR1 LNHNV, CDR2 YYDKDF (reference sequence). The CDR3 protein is CATSRDRGSGSIQETQYF. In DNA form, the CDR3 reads TGTGCCACCAGCAGAGATCGGGGGAGCGGGAGTATTCAAGAGACCCAGTACTTC.

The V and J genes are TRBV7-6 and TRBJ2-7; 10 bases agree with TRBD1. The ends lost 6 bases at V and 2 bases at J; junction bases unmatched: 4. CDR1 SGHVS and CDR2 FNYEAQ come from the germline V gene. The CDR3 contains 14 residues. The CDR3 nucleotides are TGTGCCAGCAGTCGGACAGGGGGTACCTACGAGCAGTACTTC. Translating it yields CASSRTGGTYEQYF.

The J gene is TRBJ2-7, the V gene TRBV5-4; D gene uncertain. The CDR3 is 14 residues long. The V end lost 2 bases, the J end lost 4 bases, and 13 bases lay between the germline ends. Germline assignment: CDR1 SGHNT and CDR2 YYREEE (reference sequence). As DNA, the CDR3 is TGTGCCAGCAGCTTTTACCGTAGCCCTTACGAGCAGTACTTC. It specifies CASSFYRSPYEQYF.

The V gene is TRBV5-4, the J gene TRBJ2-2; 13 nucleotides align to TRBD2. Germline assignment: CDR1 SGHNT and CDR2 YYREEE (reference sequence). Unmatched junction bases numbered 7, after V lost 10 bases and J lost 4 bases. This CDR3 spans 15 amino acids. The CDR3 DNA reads TGTGCCTCGACTAGCGGGGGGCTGGTCACCGGGGAGCTGTTTTTT. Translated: CASTSGGLVTGELFF.

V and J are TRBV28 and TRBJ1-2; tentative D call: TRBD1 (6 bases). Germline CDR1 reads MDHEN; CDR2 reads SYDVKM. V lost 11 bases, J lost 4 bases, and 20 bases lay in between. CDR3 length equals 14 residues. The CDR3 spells CAAQRGPGVYGYTF. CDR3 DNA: TGTGCCGCACAGAGGGGCCCAGGGGTCTATGGCTACACCTTC.

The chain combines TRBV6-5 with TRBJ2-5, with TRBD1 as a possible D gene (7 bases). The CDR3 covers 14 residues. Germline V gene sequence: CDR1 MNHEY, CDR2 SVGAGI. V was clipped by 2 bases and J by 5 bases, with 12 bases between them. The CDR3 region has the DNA TGTGCCAGCAGTTACACACAGGGGAGGGAGACCCAGTACTTC. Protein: CASSYTQGRETQYF.

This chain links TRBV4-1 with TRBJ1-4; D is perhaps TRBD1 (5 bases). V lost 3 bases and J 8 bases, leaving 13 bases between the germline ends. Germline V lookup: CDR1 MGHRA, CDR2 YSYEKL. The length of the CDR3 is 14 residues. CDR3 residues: CASSQLRGIEKLFF. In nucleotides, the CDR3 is TGCGCCAGCAGCCAGTTAAGGGGTATAGAAAAACTGTTTTTT.

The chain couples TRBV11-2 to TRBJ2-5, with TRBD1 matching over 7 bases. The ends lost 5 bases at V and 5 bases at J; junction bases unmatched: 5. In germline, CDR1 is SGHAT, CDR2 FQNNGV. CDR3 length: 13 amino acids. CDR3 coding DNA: TGTGCCAGCAGCAAGGGGGCGTTGGAGACCCAGTACTTC. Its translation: CASSKGALETQYF.

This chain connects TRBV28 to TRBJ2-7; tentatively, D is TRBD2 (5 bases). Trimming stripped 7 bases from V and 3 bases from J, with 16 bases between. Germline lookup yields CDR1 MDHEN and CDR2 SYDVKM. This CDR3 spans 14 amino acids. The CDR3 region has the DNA TGTGCCAGCACCTCCGTCGAGGGCCACTACGAGCAGTACTTC. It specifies CASTSVEGHYEQYF. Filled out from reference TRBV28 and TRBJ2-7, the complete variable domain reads DVKVTQSSRYLVKRTGEKVFLECVQDMDHENMFWYRQDPGLGLRLIYFSYDVKMKEKGDIPEGYSVSREKKERFSLILESASTNQTSMYLCASTSVEGHYEQYFGPGTRLTVT.

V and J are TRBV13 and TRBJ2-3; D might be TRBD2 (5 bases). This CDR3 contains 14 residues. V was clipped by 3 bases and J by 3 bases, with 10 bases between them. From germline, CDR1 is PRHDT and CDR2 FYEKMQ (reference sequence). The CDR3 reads CASSFSEDTDTQYF. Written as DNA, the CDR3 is TGTGCCAGCAGCTTTTCGGAGGATACAGATACGCAGTATTTT.

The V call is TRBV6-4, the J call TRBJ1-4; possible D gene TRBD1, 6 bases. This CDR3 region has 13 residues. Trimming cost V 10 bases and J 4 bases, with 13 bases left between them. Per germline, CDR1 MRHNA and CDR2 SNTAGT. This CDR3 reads CANSGQINEKLFF. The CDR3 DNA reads TGTGCCAACTCGGGACAAATTAATGAAAAACTGTTTTTT.

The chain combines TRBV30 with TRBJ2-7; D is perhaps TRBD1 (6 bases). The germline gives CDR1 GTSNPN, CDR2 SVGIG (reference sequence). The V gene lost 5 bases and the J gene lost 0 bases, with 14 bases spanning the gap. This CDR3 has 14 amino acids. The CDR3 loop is CAWGDKLSSYEQYF. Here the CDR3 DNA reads TGTGCCTGGGGGGACAAACTGAGCTCCTACGAGCAGTACTTC.

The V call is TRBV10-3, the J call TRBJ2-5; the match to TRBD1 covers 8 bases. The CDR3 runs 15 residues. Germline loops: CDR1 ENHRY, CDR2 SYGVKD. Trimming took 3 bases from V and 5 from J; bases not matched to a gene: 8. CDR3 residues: CAISDPGQGGETQYF. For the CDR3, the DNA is TGTGCCATCAGTGACCCCGGACAGGGAGGTGAGACCCAGTACTTC.

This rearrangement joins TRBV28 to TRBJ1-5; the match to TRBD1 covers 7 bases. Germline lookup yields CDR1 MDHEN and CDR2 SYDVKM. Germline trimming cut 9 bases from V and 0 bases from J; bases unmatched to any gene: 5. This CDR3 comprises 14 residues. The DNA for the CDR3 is TGTGCCAGTTTCAGGGGGAGTAGCAATCAGCCCCAGCATTTT. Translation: CASFRGSSNQPQHF.

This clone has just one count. Written as DNA, the CDR3 is TGTGCCAGCAGTGAATGGGCGGGGGGGATCAATGAGCAGTTCTTC. The encoded protein is CASSEWAGGINEQFF. The chain employs TRBV25-1 and TRBJ2-1, with TRBD2 identical over 9 bases. The CDR3 consists of 15 residues. The trim removed 1 base at V and 6 bases at J, leaving 4 bases unmatched. The germline CDR1 and CDR2 sequences are MGHDK and SYGVNS.